Sequencing of this T cell receptor beta chain was carried out in a study of regulatory T cells in long-lasting Graves disease (dated by TCRdb to the early 2020s). About the investigation overall: Patients with newly diagnosed Graves' disease had been on antithyroid drugs for under 3 months. This study used TCR sequencing and RNA sequencing of peripheral blood to compare persistent Graves' disease patients against newly diagnosed Graves' disease patients. TCR sequencing covered some 13 persistent and 20 or so newly diagnosed Graves' disease patients, approximately 33 samples in total. The study was conducted in China and was registered as a clinical trial. Results and caveats for the whole study, not just this receptor: Sequencing and analysis were limited to the TCR beta chain. Peripheral blood alone was examined, since thyroid tissue, which constituted the primary lesion, could not be accessed. Compared with newly diagnosed patients, persistent Graves' disease patients had lower TCR Shannon entropy and fewer highly expanded clones, which suggests clonal expansion. TRBV28, TRBJ1-2 and TRBJ2-5 were preferentially used in persistent disease, while TRBV20-1 and TRBJ2-1 were favored in newly diagnosed disease. Persistent patients shared more public clonotypes among themselves (around 2,700) than newly diagnosed patients did (approximately 900). The authors noted that the small sample size was a limitation that may lower accuracy.

The sample's time point label, in plain terms: newly diagnosed GD, antithyroid drugs for less than 3 months. For both TCR sequencing and RNA sequencing, RNA was extracted from PBMCs in TRIzol. The diagnosis of Graves' disease followed American Thyroid Association guidelines. The patients came from an endocrinology department in Xi'an, China. Each patient gave 9 to 10 milliliters of peripheral blood, collected in an EDTA anticoagulant tube. Ficoll Paque Plus density gradient separation was used to isolate PBMCs, and no further T cell sorting was done. RNA quality was checked with an Agilent 2100 Bioanalyzer and agarose gel, and concentration with a NanoDrop 2000. This clonotype turned up a few times. Its antigen has not been determined. There are no base qualities to consult, and no much larger clone falls within one base. The germline V gene yields SGHAT for CDR1 and FQNNGV for CDR2. Including the terminal cysteine and phenylalanine, the CDR3 comprises 16 residues. Only CDR3 DNA remains: 48 bases, in frame from the first base.

Library construction relied on multiplex PCR. Sequencing was carried out with an Illumina HiSeq 4000. TCR beta libraries were built with iRepertoire HTBI primers and Arm-PCR amplification of CDR3 regions. PCR products were gel purified before sequencing. Concerning the study's data processing: Gene usage analysis of CDR3 amino acid clonotypes relied on the 60 to 65 TRBV and more than twelve TRBJ segments identified across samples. COPE and FqMerger were used to merge filtered high-quality paired reads into contigs. BLAST was used to align contigs to IMGT TRBV, TRBD and TRBJ reference genes, and CDR3 was defined according to IMGT. Any clonotype with a frequency above 0.1% was classified as a highly expanded clone. Repertoire diversity was measured by Shannon entropy, and V-J evenness by the Gini coefficient. Clonotypes shared by more than one individual were considered public. TCRdb cleaned the public reads at Q25 with fastp, built clones with MiXCR and kept in-frame beta chains. Every CDR3 protein is listed once, alongside the most common genes and DNA of its rows. TCRdb assigned the V and J calls; the authors' analysis was not used. The sample has about 220,000 distinct CDR3 sequences on record, around a fifth of them singletons. Around 11% of the sample is taken by the ten largest.

A further study also used this sample, focusing on T cells in Graves' hyperthyroidism and ophthalmopathy. As the second publication notes: Stable Graves' hyperthyroidism was defined as the absence of progression to ophthalmopathy over 18 months of follow-up. Hyperthyroidism patients were newly diagnosed, with disease duration under 2 months, and aged 18 to 65 years. Patients with uncontrolled infections, other autoimmune diseases, pregnancy or lactation were excluded. Diagnoses were based on clinical symptoms, serum thyroxine and TRAb, thyroid ultrasound and orbital computed tomography. A first-round RT-PCR of the TCR CDR3 used the HTBI primer set with the Qiagen OneStep RT-PCR kit. Most expanded thyroid clonotypes (frequency above 0.001) were also detected in blood, suggesting blood repertoires may reflect thyroid immune responses. A 13 V-J signature model separated ophthalmopathy from stable hyperthyroidism, with approximately 86% sensitivity and 81% to 82% specificity in cross-validation and 80%/75% in testing. In validation, the model predicted progression to ophthalmopathy a median of about 6 months before onset, with roughly 70% sensitivity and 72.22% specificity. To identify distinguishing TCR V-J signatures, a discovery cohort of some 99 patients was used, comprising 43 with Graves' ophthalmopathy and around 60 with stable Graves' hyperthyroidism. An independent validation cohort of fewer than 20 hyperthyroidism patients and approximately 17 patients who later progressed to ophthalmopathy tested prospective prediction of ophthalmopathy. The approximately 100 discovery patients were randomly split 7:3 into training and test sets. In addition, the study compared T-cell repertoires in thyroid tissue and in blood from roughly six Graves' hyperthyroidism patients. After blood sampling, hyperthyroidism patients were treated with methimazole at a starting dose of 30 mg daily, and ophthalmopathy patients were treated with high-dose intravenous methylprednisolone. The libraries were constructed in a second round of multiplex PCR and then size-selected and purified. Libraries were sequenced paired-end with 100 bp reads on an Illumina HiSeq2000. SOAPnuke was used to process the raw data, with reads discarded if the reads contained adapters or uncalled bases, had a mean Phred below 15, or lacked an exact constant-primer or identifier match. High-quality paired reads were merged with COPE v1.2.5, and unique nucleotide sequences were defined as clonotypes. MiTCR v1.1 was used to align the clonotypes against IMGT TRBV, TRBD and TRBJ reference segments. Analysis was restricted to V-J combinations with a frequency above 0.0001, which covered roughly 99% of repertoires. The TCS score was defined as F50 (clonal expansion) divided by E x V (chaos), with BLOSUM62-based TCRdist calculated between CDR3 peptides within each V-J. Welch's t-statistics and random forest reduced 514 V-J features to about 13, which were used in a naive Bayes classifier (R e1071). No statistical method was used to set the sample size in advance, and investigators knew the group allocation. According to the paper, TCR Vbeta CDR3 sequencing was carried out on some 140 peripheral blood samples, which came from approximately 41 ophthalmopathy, 70 to 80 hyperthyroidism and some 17 progressor patients.

Recombination connected TRBV11-2 to TRBJ2-5; 9 bases in the junction line up with TRBD1. The assigned J gene may be wrong: the sequence end matches TRBJ2-1 better. This sequence originates from a young woman with Graves disease. Donor details come from another sample of the same person, matched by shared clones. The specimen was peripheral blood mononuclear cells (PBMCs), collected at new diagnosis, from a patient treated with antithyroid drugs. The CDR3 region: CASSPTGTGLLETQFF. The DNA reads as follows: TGTGCCAGCAGCCCTACCGGGACAGGGTTATTGGAGACCCAGTTCTTC.